The clone carrying this TCR beta chain occurred a few times. The sample comes from a study of sequential checkpoint blockade in melanoma. Overall study context: Randomization was 1:1 between first-line nivolumab→ipilimumab and ipilimumab→nivolumab. Each arm's sequence ended with maintenance nivolumab.

Treatment specified: randomized to nivolumab then ipilimumab (arm A) or the reverse (arm B). No patient had prior DNA-damaging chemotherapy. From thawed PBMCs, live CD3+CD8+ cells negative for CD19 and CD56 were sorted. The method was immunoSEQ multiplex PCR; TCRdb's version includes in-frame clones alone and lacks a portion of them. The sample consists of some 30,000 clones, about four fifths of them appearing once. Germline V lookup: CDR1 MDHEN, CDR2 SYDVKM. The CDR3 is 15 amino acids. V was clipped by 10 bases and J by 2 bases; unmatched bases: 12. The sample in question was CD8+ T cells sorted from blood (inferred from file names), obtained from a patient given nivolumab and ipilimumab in sequence. This TCR was sampled from a human donor with melanoma. The rearrangement joins TRBV28 to TRBJ2-3; TRBD2 matches at 7 bases. In DNA, the CDR3 is TGTGCCACCTTCTTAAGCGGGGTATACACAGATACGCAGTATTTT. This sequence encodes CATFLSGVYTDTQYF.